These 25 T cell receptor beta chains came from one sample sequenced in a study of blood T cell repertoires in COVID-19. Libraries were prepared by immunoSEQ multiplex PCR; TCRdb keeps only in-frame clonotypes and omits some of them. The sample has some 250,000 clones, approximately 90% seen once. Sequencing used PBMCs or T cells enriched from blood (not recorded which). Receptors originate from a woman between 40 and 55 years old with acute COVID-19.

This clone was seen only once. CDR3 in DNA: TGTGCCAGCAGCTTACAGGGTTCTAAAGCTTTCTTT. Its protein product is CASSLQGSKAFF. V and J are TRBV28 and TRBJ1-1, with a weak D call TRBD1 (6 bases). The CDR3 covers 12 residues. The V end was cut by 6 bases, the J end by 9 bases, with 14 bases between. Germline V gene data show CDR1 as MDHEN and CDR2 as SYDVKM.

V gene TRBV27 combines with J gene TRBJ1-4, with TRBD1 matching 10 bases. The CDR3 consists of 14 residues. With V trimmed by 5 bases and J by 5 bases, 2 bases remained unmatched. Germline CDR1 reads MNHEY; CDR2 reads SMNVEV (reference sequence). CDR3 coding DNA: TGTGCCAGCAGTCCGGGACAGGGGAATGAAAAACTGTTTTTT. This codes for CASSPGQGNEKLFF. Full variable domain (rest looked up from reference TRBV27 and TRBJ1-4): EAQVTQNPRYLITVTGKKLTVTCSQNMNHEYMSWYRQDPGLGLRQIYYSMNVEVTDKGDVPEGYKVSRKEKRNFPLILESPSPNQTSLYFCASSPGQGNEKLFFGSGTQLSVL.

The CDR3 sequence is CASSLDPGSGNTIYF. CDR3 coding DNA: TGCGCCAGCAGCTTGGACCCAGGCTCTGGAAACACCATATATTTT. The chain is built from TRBV5-1 and TRBJ1-3; no clear D. This CDR3 comprises 15 residues. Germline CDR1 reads SGHRS; CDR2 reads YFSETQ. The germline V and J ends were trimmed by 0 bases and 0 bases, with 7 bases remaining between them.

This clone was picked up a small number of times. This sequence joins TRBV3-1 (or the pseudogene TRBV3-2) and TRBJ1-5; D not certain. CDR3 length equals 15 residues. The germline gives CDR1 LGHDT, CDR2 YNNKEL (reference sequence). V dropped 4 bases and J dropped 3 bases, with 13 bases sitting between them. CDR3 in DNA: TGTGCCAGCAGCCCGGCACCAGGAAACAATCAGCCCCAGCATTTT. This codes for CASSPAPGNNQPQHF.

CDR3 region: CASRLDPTGGKNTEAFF. The CDR3 DNA sequence: TGTGCAAGTCGCTTAGACCCAACAGGGGGCAAGAACACTGAAGCTTTCTTT. The chain combines TRBV12-2 with TRBJ1-1; the D call TRBD1 from the table was never checked on the DNA. TRBV12-2 is assigned pseudogene status. CDR3 length: 17 residues.

The chain links TRBV18 to TRBJ1-4; D not certain. The CDR3 consists of 13 residues. The germline V gene encodes CDR1 KGHSH and CDR2 LQKENI. V lost 3 bases and J lost 7, with 9 bases in between. The CDR3 DNA reads TGTGCCAGCTCACCCCCCACGAGTGAAAAACTGTTTTTT. It is translated as CASSPPTSEKLFF.

The chain links TRBV9 to TRBJ2-5, with D possibly matching TRBD2 (7 bases). V lost 3 bases to trimming and J lost 5 bases, with 14 bases between them. Germline CDR1 reads SGDLS; CDR2 reads YYNGEE. The CDR3 length is 14 residues. CDR3 sequence reads: CASSAGGFRETQYF. DNA of the CDR3: TGTGCCAGCAGCGCGGGGGGCTTTCGGGAGACCCAGTACTTC.

The V call is TRBV9, the J call TRBJ2-5, with D perhaps matching TRBD2 (6 bases). Germline loops: CDR1 SGDLS, CDR2 YYNGEE. V dropped 4 bases and J dropped 0 bases, with 10 bases sitting between them. The length of the CDR3 is 14 residues. The CDR3: CASSPRDYQETQYF. The CDR3 nucleotides are TGTGCCAGCAGCCCCAGGGACTACCAAGAGACCCAGTACTTC.

The rearrangement links TRBV7-2 to TRBJ2-7, with D possibly TRBD1 on 6 matching bases. CDR1 and CDR2 (germline): SGHTA, FQGNSA. The CDR3 spans 14 residues. V lost 4 bases, J lost 6 bases, and 16 bases lay in between. The CDR3 loop is CASSSQGVSSEQYF. CDR3 in DNA: TGTGCCAGCAGCTCACAGGGAGTTTCAAGCGAGCAGTACTTC.

The V gene is TRBV7-2, the J gene TRBJ1-2; D not resolved. Trimming removed 4 bases from V and 6 bases from J, with 9 bases in between. Germline CDR1 and CDR2: SGHTA and FQGNSA. The CDR3 runs to 12 residues. The CDR3 DNA reads TGTGCCAGCAGCTCAGAAAGAAATGGCTACACCTTC. It is translated as CASSSERNGYTF.

The J gene is TRBJ2-3, the V gene TRBV6-5; 14 bases line up with TRBD2. This CDR3 is built from 15 residues. Germline trimming cut 6 bases from V and 4 bases from J; bases unmatched to any gene: 3. Germline V gene data show CDR1 as MNHEY and CDR2 as SVGAGI. The CDR3 protein is CASRRLAGGPDTQYF. The CDR3 DNA is TGTGCCAGCAGACGACTAGCGGGAGGGCCAGATACGCAGTATTTT.

The rearrangement joins TRBV6-5 to TRBJ1-4; D ambiguous. Trimming took off 4 bases at V and 7 bases at J, with 13 bases between the two ends. This CDR3 has 14 amino acids. Germline V lookup: CDR1 MNHEY, CDR2 SVGAGI. The CDR3 nucleotides read TGTGCCAGCAGTTCAGGATCAAGTGGTGAAAAACTGTTTTTT. This encodes CASSSGSSGEKLFF.

The count of this clone is one. The chain has TRBV7-2 and TRBJ2-7; a possible D gene is TRBD1 (6 bases). This CDR3 is built from 14 residues. Looked up from germline, CDR1 is SGHTA and CDR2 is FQGNSA. The germline V and J ends were trimmed by 5 bases and 1 base, with 12 bases remaining between them. This chain's CDR3 is CASSIRTASYEQYF. The CDR3 DNA follows: TGTGCCAGCAGCATTCGGACAGCTTCCTACGAGCAGTACTTC.

V gene TRBV24-1 combines with J gene TRBJ2-3; 8 nucleotides match TRBD1. The CDR3 is 16 amino acids. Looked up from germline, CDR1 is KGHDR and CDR2 is SFDVKD. The V segment lost 4 bases and the J segment 6 bases; nucleotides outside the gene matches: 11. CDR3 sequence: CATSDPTGALMDTQYF. The DNA of the CDR3 is TGTGCCACCAGTGACCCGACAGGGGCCTTGATGGATACGCAGTATTTT.

The chain couples TRBV11-2 to TRBJ1-6; 11 bases are a match to TRBD1. Germline V gene lookup returns CDR1 SGHAT and CDR2 FQNNGV. This CDR3 contains 15 residues. The ends lost 5 bases at V and 10 bases at J; junction bases unmatched: 7. CDR3 amino acids: CASSLGQGAWSPLHF. CDR3 nucleotide sequence: TGTGCCAGCAGCCTCGGACAGGGGGCTTGGTCACCCCTCCACTTT.

V is TRBV5-5 and J is TRBJ2-7; 11 positions match TRBD2. V lost 4 bases and J lost 2; bases outside the gene matches: 5. Germline V CDR1 and CDR2: SGHKS, YYEKEE (reference sequence). This CDR3 region has 15 residues. This chain's CDR3 is CASSKGTSGTYEQYF. CDR3 in DNA: TGTGCCAGCAGCAAAGGGACTAGCGGTACCTACGAGCAGTACTTC.

This chain links TRBV15 with TRBJ1-2, with 8 bases that match TRBD1. The trim removed 6 bases at V and 4 bases at J, leaving 7 bases unmatched. CDR1 and CDR2 from the germline V gene are LNHNV and YYDKDF (reference sequence). The CDR3 extends over 14 amino acids. The CDR3 coding sequence is TGTGCCACCAGTGAGACCGGGACAGGCTATGGCTACACCTTC. Amino acids: CATSETGTGYGYTF.

V gene TRBV7-8 combines with J gene TRBJ1-1; the match to TRBD1 covers 7 bases. Germline trimming cut 0 bases from V and 9 bases from J; bases unmatched to any gene: 7. The germline CDR1 and CDR2 sequences are SGHVS and FQNEAQ. This CDR3 is 14 amino acids long. The CDR3 is CASSLAQLQGKAFF. The CDR3, as DNA: TGTGCCAGCAGCTTAGCACAATTACAGGGGAAAGCTTTCTTT.

V and J are TRBV7-2 and TRBJ2-7; the D gene is possibly TRBD1 (5 bases). Germline V gene data show CDR1 as SGHTA and CDR2 as FQGNSA. V dropped 6 bases and J dropped 3 bases, with 18 bases sitting between them. This CDR3 has 15 residues. CDR3 region: CASRTNPDSFYEQYF. CDR3 bases: TGTGCCAGCAGAACGAACCCCGACAGTTTCTACGAGCAGTACTTC.

The gene calls are TRBV9 and TRBJ2-1; 10 positions match TRBD1. From germline, CDR1 is SGDLS and CDR2 YYNGEE. CDR3 length: 16 residues. The V segment lost 4 bases and the J segment 0 bases; nucleotides outside the gene matches: 4. The DNA for the CDR3 is TGTGCCAGCAGCTCCGGGACAGGGGTCTCCTACAATGAGCAGTTCTTC. Protein product: CASSSGTGVSYNEQFF. Full variable domain (rest looked up from reference TRBV9 and TRBJ2-1): DSGVTQTPKHLITATGQRVTLRCSPRSGDLSVYWYQQSLDQGLQFLIQYYNGEERAKGNILERFSAQQFPDLHSELNLSSLELGDSALYFCASSSGTGVSYNEQFFGPGTRLTVL.

V and J are TRBV24-1 and TRBJ1-5; tentative D call: TRBD1 (5 bases). Looked up from germline, CDR1 is KGHDR and CDR2 is SFDVKD. This CDR3 is 13 amino acids long. Trimming removed 5 bases from V and 7 bases from J, with 11 bases in between. This chain's CDR3 is CATSVGGTQPQHF. DNA for the CDR3: TGTGCCACCAGTGTGGGAGGGACCCAGCCCCAGCATTTT.

This rearrangement joins TRBV6-5 to TRBJ2-1; D possibly corresponds to TRBD1 (6 bases). Germline-derived CDR1 and CDR2 are MNHEY and SVGAGI. The CDR3 loop spans 13 amino acids. Deletions cut 4 bases from V and 5 bases from J, with 9 bases between. The chain's CDR3 is CASSFAGDNEQFF. The CDR3 nucleotides are TGTGCCAGCAGTTTTGCAGGGGACAATGAGCAGTTCTTC.

A few counts support this clone. The chain carries TRBV5-6 and TRBJ2-7, with D possibly being TRBD1 (6 bases). The V end lost 0 bases, the J end lost 5 bases, and 15 bases lay between the germline ends. Germline V lookup: CDR1 SGHDT, CDR2 YYEEEE. The CDR3 runs 15 residues. The CDR3 sequence is CASSLVGTNLDEQYF. The CDR3 nucleotides read TGTGCCAGCAGCTTGGTCGGGACAAACCTCGACGAGCAGTACTTC.

As DNA, the CDR3 is TGTGCCACCAGCAGAGATCGGGGAGGCCCCTACAATGAGCAGTTCTTC. Its translation: CATSRDRGGPYNEQFF. The chain combines TRBV15 with TRBJ2-1, with TRBD2 as a possible D gene (6 bases). V lost 0 bases, J lost 2 bases, and 11 bases lay in between. CDR1 and CDR2 (germline): LNHNV, YYDKDF (reference sequence). This CDR3 comprises 16 residues. Complete variable domain (other parts from reference TRBV15 and TRBJ2-1): DAMVIQNPRYQVTQFGKPVTLSCSQTLNHNVMYWYQQKSSQAPKLLFHYYDKDFNNEADTPDNFQSRRPNTSFCFLDIRSPGLGDTAMYLCATSRDRGGPYNEQFFGPGTRLTVL.

V usage is TRBV6-5 and J usage is TRBJ1-3, with D possibly TRBD1 on 5 matching bases. Germline assignment: CDR1 MNHEY and CDR2 SVGAGI. V was pared by 7 bases and J by 0 bases, with 13 bases between. The CDR3 length is 15 residues. The CDR3 DNA reads TGTGCCAGCATTGGTTGGGGACTCTCTGGAAACACCATATATTTT. This encodes CASIGWGLSGNTIYF.